This passage covers 3 T cell receptor beta chains from one sample sequenced in a study of shared clonotypes between healthy human individuals. TCRdb's copy holds only in-frame clones and misses some; the assay was immunoSEQ multiplex PCR. In the table there are millions of clones, around 96% of which are singletons. Naive CD8 cells comprised CD45RO-negative, CCR7-positively selected cells, excluding terminally differentiated effector memory CD45RA+ cells. Sequenced: naive CD8+ T cells sorted from blood. The source is a man aged 18 to 30 in good health.

V usage is TRBV9 and J usage is TRBJ2-7, with 9 bases fitting TRBD1. In germline, CDR1 is SGDLS, CDR2 YYNGEE. J was trimmed by 2 bases and V by 0 bases; bases with no gene match: 6. The CDR3 is 16 amino acids. CDR3 nucleotide sequence: TGTGCCAGCAGCGTAGCTGGGACAGGGCCGGCCTACGAGCAGTACTTC. Protein product: CASSVAGTGPAYEQYF.

The chain combines TRBV4-1 with TRBJ1-2; D possibly corresponds to TRBD1 (6 bases). The length of the CDR3 is 14 residues. Germline V gives CDR1 MGHRA, CDR2 YSYEKL. V was cut by 5 bases and J by 0 bases, with 10 bases left in between. CDR3 sequence reads: CASSYRVSNYGYTF. The CDR3 DNA reads as TGCGCCAGCAGCTACAGGGTCTCTAACTATGGCTACACCTTC.

This rearrangement joins TRBV6-5 to TRBJ1-2, with TRBD1 as a possible D gene (6 bases). The CDR3 covers 13 residues. Per germline, CDR1 MNHEY and CDR2 SVGAGI. The V gene lost 6 bases and the J gene lost 0 bases, with 8 bases spanning the gap. CDR3 protein: CASSWTANYGYTF. CDR3 sequence (DNA): TGTGCCAGCAGCTGGACAGCTAACTATGGCTACACCTTC.